This TCR beta chain is from a study of T cells in Graves' hyperthyroidism and ophthalmopathy. About the study: Before any treatment, at initial diagnosis, peripheral blood was collected.

What was amplified from RNA transcripts were TCR beta CDR3 regions. TCR CDR3 regions were first amplified by RT-PCR with HTBI primers. Via MiXCR, TCRdb re-called the multiplex PCR reads, giving one row per CDR3 protein. The sample has 550,000 to 650,000 distinct CDR3 sequences, around 13% seen once; the top ten hold roughly 14%. Germline V gives CDR1 MDHEN, CDR2 SYDVKM. V was trimmed by 6 bases and J by 1 base, leaving 10 bases between them. This CDR3 has 14 residues. Lactation, pregnancy, other autoimmune disease or uncontrolled infection led to exclusion of patients. Diagnosis relied on clinical symptoms, serum thyroxine and TRAb, thyroid ultrasound and orbital computed tomography. Ten or more counts support this clonotype. Its specificity is unknown. Study-wide findings and caveats: The model's output predicted ophthalmopathy at a median of around 7 months prior to onset.

The chain recombines TRBV28 with TRBJ2-1; D remains unclear. The sequence was collected from a woman in her forties with Graves' hyperthyroidism. Sequencing was performed on blood. The CDR3 DNA is TGTGCCAGCAGACCCCAGCAATCCTACAATGAGCAGTTCTTC. The encoded protein is CASRPQQSYNEQFF.